A single sample is the source of the 20 T cell receptor beta chains below, sequenced in a study of cytomegalovirus exposure and HLA in healthy donors. 60 Vbeta and 13 Jbeta primers were used in PCR. Profiled with immunoSEQ multiplex PCR; TCRdb holds only in-frame clones, not every one. The sample includes 90,000 or so clones, around 82% of them seen just once. The material sequenced was PBMCs. These TCRs come from a man aged 25-45 years in good health and CMV-seropositive.

The chain combines TRBV11-2 with TRBJ2-2; D possibly corresponds to TRBD2 (7 bases). The CDR3 length is 16 residues. The V gene lost 5 bases and the J gene lost 4 bases, with 17 bases spanning the gap. CDR1 is SGHAT, CDR2 FQNNGV, per germline. As DNA, the CDR3 is TGTGCCAGCAGCGCCCAGGGGAGGGGGATCACCGGGGAGCTGTTTTTT. The encoded protein is CASSAQGRGITGELFF. The whole variable domain, filled in from reference TRBV11-2 and TRBJ2-2, reads EAGVAQSPRYKIIEKRQSVAFWCNPISGHATLYWYQQILGQGPKLLIQFQNNGVVDDSQLPKDRFSAERLKGVDSTLKIQPAKLEDSAVYLCASSAQGRGITGELFFGEGSRLTVL.

The chain employs TRBV27 and TRBJ2-3, with D possibly being TRBD1 (6 bases). The CDR3 totals 14 residues. Between the trimmed V and J ends, which lost 5 bases and 2 bases, there was a span of 11 bases. Germline assignment: CDR1 MNHEY and CDR2 SMNVEV (reference sequence). The CDR3 DNA reads as TGTGCCAGCAGTGATTGGGGGCTCACAGATACGCAGTATTTT. It is translated as CASSDWGLTDTQYF.

This clone came up a few times. The V and J genes are TRBV7-2 and TRBJ2-7; D may be TRBD2 (5 bases). Germline CDR1 SGHTA, CDR2 FQGNSA. The CDR3 is made up of 17 amino acids. Deletions cut 5 bases from V and 5 bases from J, with 25 bases between. CDR3 region: CASSLRTVGLVGHEQYF. Here the CDR3 DNA reads TGTGCCAGCAGCCTTCGGACTGTCGGTCTAGTAGGGCACGAGCAGTACTTC.

As for this clone: At one of its ends the junction is not consistent with the germline gene, which may arise from a read error. The V call is TRBV7-9, the J call TRBJ2-7, with 14 bases identical to TRBD2. This CDR3 has 12 residues. Germline assignment: CDR1 SEHNR and CDR2 FQNEAQ (reference sequence). The DNA for the CDR3 is TGTTCCAGCGGACTAGCGGGAGGTGAGCAGTACTTC. Amino acid sequence: CSSGLAGGEQYF.

The V and J genes are TRBV28 and TRBJ2-3; 7 bases fit TRBD1. The V and J ends lost 1 base and 0 bases, in that order; junction bases with no gene match: 4. From germline, CDR1 is MDHEN and CDR2 SYDVKM. This CDR3 is 16 amino acids long. CDR3 nucleotides: TGTGCCAGCAGTTTATTAGCACAGGGGAGCACAGATACGCAGTATTTT. Encoded protein: CASSLLAQGSTDTQYF.

V is TRBV25-1 and J is TRBJ1-2; D is uncertain. Germline CDR1 is MGHDK and CDR2 is SYGVNS. The CDR3 length is 14 residues. V gave up 2 bases and J gave up 3 bases, with 10 bases separating them. Here the CDR3 DNA reads TGTGCCAGCAGTGAACCGGGTAAAGACTATGGCTACACCTTC. The encoded protein is CASSEPGKDYGYTF.

The chain recombines TRBV6-1 with TRBJ2-5; D is uncertain. The end of the DNA aligns better with TRBJ2-7, so the J call may be wrong. The CDR3 is made up of 14 amino acids. Germline CDR1 MNHNS, CDR2 SASEGT. DNA for the CDR3: TGTGCCACCAATACAGCTGCCTACTCCTACGAGCAGTACTTC. Translated: CATNTAAYSYEQYF.

This chain links TRBV19 with TRBJ1-4, with 7 bases that match TRBD1. The germline V gene encodes CDR1 LNHDA and CDR2 SQIVND (reference sequence). The CDR3 is 14 residues long. The junction had 8 bases not matched to a gene; V was cut back by 5 bases and J by 8 bases. CDR3 region: CASSFSGGNEKLFF. DNA for the CDR3: TGTGCCAGTAGTTTCTCAGGGGGGAACGAAAAACTGTTTTTT.

This clone showed up just a few times. The V and J genes are TRBV2 and TRBJ2-1, with 10 positions matching TRBD2. The V gene's germline CDR1 is SNHLY and CDR2 FYNNEI. The ends lost 6 bases at V and 4 bases at J; junction bases unmatched: 12. This CDR3 region has 17 residues. CDR3 protein: CASSAVLAGVLYNEQFF. The CDR3 DNA follows: TGTGCCAGCAGCGCTGTGCTAGCGGGAGTTCTGTACAATGAGCAGTTCTTC.

The chain carries TRBV4-3 and TRBJ2-1, with a possible D match to TRBD2 (5 bases). This CDR3 contains 16 residues. The V gene lost 0 bases and the J gene lost 4 bases, with 13 bases spanning the gap. CDR1 and CDR2 from the germline V gene are LGHNA and YSLEER. DNA for the CDR3: TGCGCCAGCAGCCAAGAGACTCGGGGTGGGTACAATGAGCAGTTCTTC. It encodes CASSQETRGGYNEQFF.

The rearrangement uses TRBV27 and TRBJ2-5, with 8 bases identical to TRBD2. This CDR3 is 15 amino acids long. Germline CDR1 and CDR2: MNHEY and SMNVEV (reference sequence). With 3 bases clipped from V and 9 bases from J, the junction kept 12 bases outside the gene matches. The CDR3 sequence: CASSFRAGGLGAQYF. The CDR3 DNA is TGTGCCAGCAGTTTCCGGGCGGGAGGCCTCGGGGCCCAGTACTTC.

This rearrangement joins TRBV6-5 to TRBJ1-1; 8 positions agree with TRBD1. In germline, CDR1 is MNHEY, CDR2 SVGAGI. The V segment lost 6 bases and the J segment 9 bases; nucleotides outside the gene matches: 6. CDR3 length equals 12 residues. The CDR3 reads CASRLNRGKAFF. The CDR3 nucleotides read TGTGCCAGCAGGCTTAACAGGGGGAAAGCTTTCTTT.

The V gene is TRBV6-5, the J gene TRBJ2-7; TRBD1 matches at 9 bases. This CDR3 has 13 amino acids. Germline V gives CDR1 MNHEY, CDR2 SVGAGI. With V trimmed by 5 bases and J by 6 bases, 5 bases remained unmatched. Written as DNA, the CDR3 is TGTGCCAGCAGTCGAGGGACAGGGAGCGAGCAGTACTTC. Amino acids: CASSRGTGSEQYF.

This clone was detected a few times. The rearrangement links TRBV11-2 to TRBJ2-3; 13 bases are shared with TRBD2. V lost 5 bases, J lost 2 bases, and 10 bases stayed unmatched. The CDR3 totals 18 residues. Germline-derived CDR1 and CDR2 are SGHAT and FQNNGV. This CDR3 reads CASSLATSGRPYTDTQYF. DNA for the CDR3: TGTGCCAGCAGCCTAGCGACTAGCGGGAGGCCGTACACAGATACGCAGTATTTT.

The chain employs TRBV2 and TRBJ2-5; 7 nucleotides match TRBD1. The CDR3 has 13 amino acids. J lost 3 bases, V lost 5 bases, and 3 bases had no gene match. The germline gives CDR1 SNHLY, CDR2 FYNNEI. DNA of the CDR3: TGTGCCAGCAGTACCGGGACAGAAGAGACCCAGTACTTC. It encodes CASSTGTEETQYF.

This clone was observed once. V gene TRBV29-1 combines with J gene TRBJ1-2; D is perhaps TRBD1 (6 bases). CDR3 length: 17 amino acids. Trimming took 3 bases from V and 2 from J, leaving 22 bases between them. The V gene's germline CDR1 is SQVTM and CDR2 ANQGSEA. The CDR3 protein is CSVEFSSRDTDNYGYTF. The CDR3 DNA reads as TGCAGCGTTGAGTTCTCCAGTCGGGACACCGACAACTATGGCTACACCTTC.

The chain links TRBV9 to TRBJ2-7; unclear D gene. V lost 0 bases to trimming and J lost 0 bases, with 7 bases between them. Germline V CDR1 and CDR2: SGDLS, YYNGEE. CDR3 length: 14 residues. CDR3 loop: CASSVATGSYEQYF. DNA for the CDR3: TGTGCCAGCAGCGTAGCGACGGGCTCCTACGAGCAGTACTTC.

The V gene is TRBV6-6, the J gene TRBJ2-7; 7 nucleotides line up with TRBD2. Germline loops: CDR1 MNHNY, CDR2 SVGAGI (reference sequence). V lost 2 bases, J lost 3 bases, and 7 bases stayed unmatched. This CDR3 comprises 15 residues. The CDR3 sequence: CASSYRASGNYEQYF. CDR3 bases: TGTGCCAGCAGTTACAGGGCTAGCGGAAACTACGAGCAGTACTTC.

The J gene is TRBJ2-7, the V gene TRBV7-2; tentatively, D is TRBD2 (6 bases). V lost 0 bases to trimming and J lost 5 bases, with 11 bases between them. The CDR3 extends over 14 amino acids. The germline V gene encodes CDR1 SGHTA and CDR2 FQGNSA. CDR3 in amino acids: CASSLAPGAHEQYF. The CDR3 DNA is TGTGCCAGCAGCTTAGCGCCGGGAGCACACGAGCAGTACTTC.

The gene calls are TRBV5-1 and TRBJ2-1, with 10 bases aligning to TRBD2. Germline CDR1 is SGHRS and CDR2 is YFSETQ. V shed 0 bases and J 5 bases; nucleotides not matched to a gene: 17. This CDR3 is 20 amino acids long. Here the CDR3 reads CASSLDRPSGSNPYHNEQFF. CDR3 sequence (DNA): TGCGCCAGCAGCTTGGATCGGCCTAGCGGGAGTAATCCTTACCACAATGAGCAGTTCTTC.